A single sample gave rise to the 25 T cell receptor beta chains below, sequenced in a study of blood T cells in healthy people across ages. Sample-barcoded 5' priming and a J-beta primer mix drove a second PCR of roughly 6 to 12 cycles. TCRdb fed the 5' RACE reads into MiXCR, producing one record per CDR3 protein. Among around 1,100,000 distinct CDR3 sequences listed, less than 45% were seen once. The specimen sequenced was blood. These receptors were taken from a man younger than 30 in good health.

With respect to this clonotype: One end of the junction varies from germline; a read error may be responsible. DNA of the CDR3: TGCGCCAACAGCCAGGGGGCCTTCAATCAGCCCCAGCATTTT. It codes for CANSQGAFNQPQHF. The rearrangement joins TRBV4-1 to TRBJ1-5, with TRBD1 identical over 8 bases. The CDR3 length is 14 residues. Germline CDR1 reads MGHRA; CDR2 reads YSYEKL.

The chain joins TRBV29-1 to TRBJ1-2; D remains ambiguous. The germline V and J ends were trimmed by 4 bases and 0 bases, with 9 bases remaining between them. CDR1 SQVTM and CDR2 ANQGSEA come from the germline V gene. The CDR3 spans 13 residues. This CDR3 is CSVVSPPNYGYTF. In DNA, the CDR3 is TGCAGCGTTGTGTCGCCTCCTAACTATGGCTACACCTTC.

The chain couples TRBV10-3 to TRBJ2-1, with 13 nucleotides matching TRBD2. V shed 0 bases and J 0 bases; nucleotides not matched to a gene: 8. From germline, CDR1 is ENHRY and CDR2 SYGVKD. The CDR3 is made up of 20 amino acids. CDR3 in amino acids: CAISESKTSGGPSSYNEQFF. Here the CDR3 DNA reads TGTGCCATCAGTGAGTCGAAGACTAGCGGGGGGCCCAGCTCCTACAATGAGCAGTTCTTC.

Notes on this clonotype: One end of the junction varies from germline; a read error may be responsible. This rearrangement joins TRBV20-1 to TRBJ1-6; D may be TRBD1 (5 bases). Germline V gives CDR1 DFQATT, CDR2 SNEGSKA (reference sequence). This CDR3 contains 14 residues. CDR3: CSASLTDYNPPLHF. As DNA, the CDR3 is TGCAGTGCTAGCCTGACAGACTATAATCCACCCCTCCACTTT.

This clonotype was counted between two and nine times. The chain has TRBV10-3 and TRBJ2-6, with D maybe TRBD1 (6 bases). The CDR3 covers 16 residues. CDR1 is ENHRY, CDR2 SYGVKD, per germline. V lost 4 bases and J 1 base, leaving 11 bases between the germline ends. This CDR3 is CAISAIQGSGANVLTF. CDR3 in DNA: TGTGCCATCAGTGCCATTCAGGGGTCTGGGGCCAACGTCCTGACTTTC.

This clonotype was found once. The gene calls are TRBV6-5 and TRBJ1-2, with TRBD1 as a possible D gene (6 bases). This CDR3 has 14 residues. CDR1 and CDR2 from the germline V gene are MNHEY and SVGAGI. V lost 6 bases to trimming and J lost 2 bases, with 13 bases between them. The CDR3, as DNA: TGTGCCAGCAGAAGCTCCGGGACAAACTATGGCTACACCTTC. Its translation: CASRSSGTNYGYTF.

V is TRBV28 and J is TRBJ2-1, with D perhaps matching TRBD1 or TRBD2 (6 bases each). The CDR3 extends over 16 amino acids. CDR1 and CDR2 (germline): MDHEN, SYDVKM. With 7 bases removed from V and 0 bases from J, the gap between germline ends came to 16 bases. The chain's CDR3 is CASTKWGASSYNEQFF. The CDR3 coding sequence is TGTGCCAGCACAAAGTGGGGGGCAAGCTCCTACAATGAGCAGTTCTTC.

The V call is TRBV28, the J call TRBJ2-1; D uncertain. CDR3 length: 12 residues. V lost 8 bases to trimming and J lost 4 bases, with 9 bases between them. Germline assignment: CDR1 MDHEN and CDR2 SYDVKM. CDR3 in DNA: TGTGCCAGCGACTCGAAGTACAATGAGCAGTTCTTC. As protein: CASDSKYNEQFF.

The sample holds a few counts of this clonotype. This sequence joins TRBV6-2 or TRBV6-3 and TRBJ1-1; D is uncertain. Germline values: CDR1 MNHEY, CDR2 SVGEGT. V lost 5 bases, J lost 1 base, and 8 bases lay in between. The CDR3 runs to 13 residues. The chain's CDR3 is CASSTPGNTEAFF. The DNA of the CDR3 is TGTGCCAGCAGTACCCCGGGGAACACTGAAGCTTTCTTT.

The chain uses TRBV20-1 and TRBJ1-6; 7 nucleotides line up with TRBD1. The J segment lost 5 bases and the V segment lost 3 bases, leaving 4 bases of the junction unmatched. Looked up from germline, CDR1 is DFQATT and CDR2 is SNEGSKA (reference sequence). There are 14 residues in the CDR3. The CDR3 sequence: CSARATGNNSPLHF. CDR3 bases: TGCAGTGCTAGGGCGACAGGGAATAATTCACCCCTCCACTTT.

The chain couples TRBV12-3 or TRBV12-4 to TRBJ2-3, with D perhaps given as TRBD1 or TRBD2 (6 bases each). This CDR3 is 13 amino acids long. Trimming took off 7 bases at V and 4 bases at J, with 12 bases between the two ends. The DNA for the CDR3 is TGTGCCAGCAACCACAGGGAGGCAGATACGCAGTATTTT. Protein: CASNHREADTQYF.

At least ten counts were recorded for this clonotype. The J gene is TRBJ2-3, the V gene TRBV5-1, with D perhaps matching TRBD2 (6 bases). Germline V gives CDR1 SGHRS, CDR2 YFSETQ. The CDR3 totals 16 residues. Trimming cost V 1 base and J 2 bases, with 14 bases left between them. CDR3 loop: CASSLPRDSNTDTQYF. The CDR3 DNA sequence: TGCGCCAGCAGCTTGCCCCGGGACTCCAACACAGATACGCAGTATTTT.

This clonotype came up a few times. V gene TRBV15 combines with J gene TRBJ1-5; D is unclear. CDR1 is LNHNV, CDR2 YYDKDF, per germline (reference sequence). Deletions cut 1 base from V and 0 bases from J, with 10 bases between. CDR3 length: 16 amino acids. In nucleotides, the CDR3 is TGTGCCACCAGCAGAGTTAGGAAGGATAGCAATCAGCCCCAGCATTTT. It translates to CATSRVRKDSNQPQHF.

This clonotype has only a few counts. CDR3 region: CASSQNRDRGYNEQFF. In nucleotides, the CDR3 is TGCGCCAGCAGCCAGAACCGGGACAGGGGTTACAATGAGCAGTTCTTC. This chain links TRBV4-3 with TRBJ2-1; TRBD1 agrees at 10 bases. J was trimmed by 4 bases and V by 3 bases; bases with no gene match: 6. This CDR3 is built from 16 residues. Germline values: CDR1 LGHNA, CDR2 YSLEER.

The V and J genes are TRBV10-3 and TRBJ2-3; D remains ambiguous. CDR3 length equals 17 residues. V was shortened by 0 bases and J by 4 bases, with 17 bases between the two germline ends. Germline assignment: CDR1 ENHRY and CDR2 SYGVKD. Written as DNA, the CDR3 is TGTGCCATCAGTGAGTCCAGGAATGGTATAATGGCAGATACGCAGTATTTT. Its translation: CAISESRNGIMADTQYF.

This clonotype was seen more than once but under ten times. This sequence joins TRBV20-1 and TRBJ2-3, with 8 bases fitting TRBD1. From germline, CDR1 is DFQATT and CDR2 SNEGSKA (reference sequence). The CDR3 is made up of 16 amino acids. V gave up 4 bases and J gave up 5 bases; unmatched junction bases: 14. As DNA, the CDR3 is TGCAGTGCTATGCCGCGACAGGGGAATGGGGTAGATACGCAGTATTTT. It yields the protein CSAMPRQGNGVDTQYF.

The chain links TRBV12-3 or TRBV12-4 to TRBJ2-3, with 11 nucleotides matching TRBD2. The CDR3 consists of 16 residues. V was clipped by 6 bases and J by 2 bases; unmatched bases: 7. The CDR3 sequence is CASSLIAGGPTDTQYF. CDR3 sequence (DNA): TGTGCCAGCAGCCTGATAGCGGGGGGGCCCACAGATACGCAGTATTTT.

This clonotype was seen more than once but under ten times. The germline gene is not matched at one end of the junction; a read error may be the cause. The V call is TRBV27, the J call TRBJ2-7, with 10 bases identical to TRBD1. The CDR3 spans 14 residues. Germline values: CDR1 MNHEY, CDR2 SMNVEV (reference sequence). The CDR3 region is CASKPDRGSSEQYF. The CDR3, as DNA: TGTGCCAGCAAGCCGGACAGGGGGTCCTCCGAGCAGTACTTC.

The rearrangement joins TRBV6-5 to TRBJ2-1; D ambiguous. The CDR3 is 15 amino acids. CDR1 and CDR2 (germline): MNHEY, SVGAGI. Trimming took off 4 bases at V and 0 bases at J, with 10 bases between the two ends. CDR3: CASSSSWSSYNEQFF. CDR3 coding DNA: TGTGCCAGCAGTTCGTCCTGGAGCTCCTACAATGAGCAGTTCTTC.

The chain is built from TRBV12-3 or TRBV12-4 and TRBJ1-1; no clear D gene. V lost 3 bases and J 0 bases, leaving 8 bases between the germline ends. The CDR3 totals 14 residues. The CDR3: CASSFWQMNTEAFF. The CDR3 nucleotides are TGTGCCAGCAGTTTCTGGCAGATGAACACTGAAGCTTTCTTT.

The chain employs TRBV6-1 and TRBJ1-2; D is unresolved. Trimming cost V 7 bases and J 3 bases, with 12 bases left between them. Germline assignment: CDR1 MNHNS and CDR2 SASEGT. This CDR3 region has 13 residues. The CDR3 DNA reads TGTGCCAGCACTCGGACGGAGGACTATGGCTACACCTTC. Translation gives CASTRTEDYGYTF.

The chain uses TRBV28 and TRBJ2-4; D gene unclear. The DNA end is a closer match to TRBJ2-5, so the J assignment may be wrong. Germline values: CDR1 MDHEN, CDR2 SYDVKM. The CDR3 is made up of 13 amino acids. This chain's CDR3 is CASSLSNTETQYF. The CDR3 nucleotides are TGTGCCAGCAGTTTATCAAATACCGAGACCCAGTACTTC.

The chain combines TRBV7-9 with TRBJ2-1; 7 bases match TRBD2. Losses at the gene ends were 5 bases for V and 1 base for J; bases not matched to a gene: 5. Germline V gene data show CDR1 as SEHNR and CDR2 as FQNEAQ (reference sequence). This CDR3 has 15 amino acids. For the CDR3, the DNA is TGTGCCAGCAGCGCCGTGGGGGGGTCCTACAATGAGCAGTTCTTC. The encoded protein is CASSAVGGSYNEQFF. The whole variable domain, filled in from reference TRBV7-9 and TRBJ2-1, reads DTGVSQNPRHKITKRGQNVTFRCDPISEHNRLYWYRQTLGQGPEFLTYFQNEAQLEKSRLLSDRFSAERPKGSFSTLEIQRTEQGDSAMYLCASSAVGGSYNEQFFGPGTRLTVL.

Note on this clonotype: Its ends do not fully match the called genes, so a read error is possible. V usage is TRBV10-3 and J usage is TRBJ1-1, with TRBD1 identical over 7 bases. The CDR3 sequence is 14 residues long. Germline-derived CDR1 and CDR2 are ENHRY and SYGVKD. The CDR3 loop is CTITEQGTDTEAFF. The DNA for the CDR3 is TGTACCATCACCGAACAGGGGACTGACACTGAAGCTTTCTTT.

CDR3 loop: CASSPQGGRRFTEAFF. The DNA of the CDR3 is TGTGCCAGCAGCCCTCAAGGGGGCAGGAGGTTCACTGAAGCTTTCTTT. This sequence joins TRBV7-9 and TRBJ1-1; TRBD1 aligns across 7 bases. CDR1 and CDR2 from the germline V gene are SEHNR and FQNEAQ (reference sequence). Trimming took 5 bases from V and 4 from J; bases not matched to a gene: 13. This CDR3 region has 16 residues. The full variable domain, with the rest looked up from reference TRBV7-9 and TRBJ1-1, is DTGVSQNPRHKITKRGQNVTFRCDPISEHNRLYWYRQTLGQGPEFLTYFQNEAQLEKSRLLSDRFSAERPKGSFSTLEIQRTEQGDSAMYLCASSPQGGRRFTEAFFGQGTRLTVV.